Below, 7 T cell receptor beta chains from the same sample are listed, as sequenced in a study of blood T cell repertoires in COVID-19 (dated by TCRdb to 2019 to 2021). The library was generated by the immunoSEQ multiplex PCR assay. Entries here come from immuneACCESS through TCRdb and include only in-frame sequences with V and J called. Some clones fail to appear in such tables; in the studies checked, an unresolved V gene covers under half of the shortfall, and the cause of the remainder is unknown. Across this sample there are more than 50,000 clones, with over 75% seen only once. The ten largest clones add up to more than 15% of the sample. Material: peripheral blood. These receptors all come from a man aged 80 or over with acute or convalescent COVID-19.

This clone has just one count. The chain links TRBV7-9 to TRBJ1-6; no clear D. Trimming removed 3 bases at V and 5 bases at J, with 8 bases between. In germline, CDR1 is SEHNR, CDR2 FQNEAQ (reference sequence). The CDR3 consists of 14 residues. The CDR3 sequence is CASSFLTNNSPLHF. CDR3 sequence (DNA): TGTGCCAGCAGCTTCTTAACAAATAATTCACCCCTCCACTTT. The full variable domain, rest sourced from reference TRBV7-9 and TRBJ1-6, is DTGVSQNPRHKITKRGQNVTFRCDPISEHNRLYWYRQTLGQGPEFLTYFQNEAQLEKSRLLSDRFSAERPKGSFSTLEIQRTEQGDSAMYLCASSFLTNNSPLHFGNGTRLTVT.

The rearrangement uses TRBV7-9 and TRBJ2-6; D unclear. There are 13 residues in the CDR3. Germline values: CDR1 SEHNR, CDR2 FQNEAQ (reference sequence). V dropped 3 bases and J dropped 6 bases, with 6 bases sitting between them. CDR3 in DNA: TGTGCCAGCAGCTTGGCCTTGGCCAACGTCCTGACTTTC. Translation gives CASSLALANVLTF.

The chain combines TRBV10-1 with TRBJ1-5; TRBD1 agrees at 7 bases. This CDR3 region has 15 residues. The germline V gene has CDR1 WNHNN and CDR2 SYGVQD (reference sequence). V trimming: 8 bases; J trimming: 1 base; junction bases outside the gene matches: 8. CDR3 residues: CASPGGTVSNQPQHF. The DNA for the CDR3 is TGCGCCAGCCCAGGGGGGACGGTCAGCAATCAGCCCCAGCATTTT.

The V call is TRBV28, the J call TRBJ2-5; 7 nucleotides match TRBD2. CDR1 and CDR2 from the germline V gene are MDHEN and SYDVKM. V was pared by 3 bases and J by 4 bases, with 8 bases of the junction left unmatched. The CDR3 is 15 amino acids. The CDR3 DNA is TGTGCCAGCAGTTTGGCCAGCGGGGTTGGAGAGACCCAGTACTTC. It yields the protein CASSLASGVGETQYF.

V and J are TRBV19 and TRBJ2-5; 14 positions match TRBD2. Germline V gives CDR1 LNHDA, CDR2 SQIVND (reference sequence). After removal of 4 bases from V and 0 bases from J, the junction contained 4 bases not matched to a gene. This CDR3 spans 17 amino acids. The DNA for the CDR3 is TGTGCCAGTAGTAAGGGACTAGCGGGGGCTTACCAAGAGACCCAGTACTTC. Amino acid sequence: CASSKGLAGAYQETQYF.

The table lists this clone with a count of one. The rearrangement links TRBV3-1 (or the pseudogene TRBV3-2) to TRBJ2-2, with TRBD2 identical over 8 bases. The CDR3 loop spans 15 amino acids. V shed 4 bases and J 5 bases; nucleotides not matched to a gene: 6. Germline V lookup: CDR1 LGHDT, CDR2 YNNKEL (reference sequence). Here the CDR3 reads CASSRSGGGTGELFF. The CDR3 DNA reads as TGTGCCAGCAGCCGCTCTGGCGGGGGGACCGGGGAGCTGTTTTTT.

The chain recombines TRBV19 with TRBJ1-1; 8 bases fit TRBD1. The ends lost 9 bases at V and 6 bases at J; junction bases unmatched: 9. In germline, CDR1 is LNHDA, CDR2 SQIVND (reference sequence). The CDR3 contains 13 residues. CDR3 nucleotides: TGTGCCAGCTCAGACAGGGGTTGGCCTGAAGCTTTCTTT. As protein: CASSDRGWPEAFF.